The text below deals with one TCR beta chain. Its antigen is unidentified. Generated by immunoSEQ multiplex PCR, the TCRdb table keeps only in-frame clones and is missing some. The profile shows 100,000 to 150,000 clones, over 70% of them singletons. The CDR3 consists of 14 residues. V was pared by 0 bases and J by 3 bases, with 7 bases between. The germline gives CDR1 SGHRS, CDR2 YFSETQ. This record comes from a study of T cell responses to AZD1222 COVID-19 vaccine. General observations from the study: Donor demographics were predominantly white British with a female majority; clonal diversity may be underestimated. Across the whole spike, CD4 TCRs peaked at regions 160-218 and 743-854. Two AZD1222 administrations were followed by greater Spike-specific TCR breadth and depth. All repertoire sampling was performed exclusively after the peak T cell response.

The rearrangement joins TRBV5-1 to TRBJ1-5; D call uncertain. The TCR originated in an adult in good health. The sample consisted of peripheral blood, taken on day 0 of AZD1222 vaccination. CDR3 loop: CASSLGGHNQPQHF. In DNA, the CDR3 is TGCGCCAGCAGCTTGGGGGGTCACAATCAGCCCCAGCATTTT.